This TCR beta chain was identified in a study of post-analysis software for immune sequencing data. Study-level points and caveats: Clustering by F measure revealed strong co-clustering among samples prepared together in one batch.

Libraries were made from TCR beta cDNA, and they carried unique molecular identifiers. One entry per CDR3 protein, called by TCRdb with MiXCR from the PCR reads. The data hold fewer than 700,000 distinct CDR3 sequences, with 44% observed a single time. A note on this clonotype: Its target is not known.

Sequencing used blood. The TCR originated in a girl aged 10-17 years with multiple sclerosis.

The CDR3 sequence is CASSLLGLLAKNIQYF. The DNA for the CDR3 is TGTGCCAGCAGTTTATTGGGCCTCCTAGCCAAAAACATTCAGTACTTC. This chain connects TRBV27 to TRBJ2-4; D uncertain. This CDR3 is built from 16 residues. With 1 base removed from V and 0 bases from J, the gap between germline ends came to 10 bases. The germline CDR1 and CDR2 sequences are MNHEY and SMNVEV (reference sequence).